The source of this T cell receptor beta chain is a study of blood T cells in healthy people across ages. The use of a sample-barcoded 5' primer and a J-beta primer mix characterized a second PCR of about 6 to 12 cycles. TCRdb reprocessed the 5' RACE reads via MiXCR and lists one record per CDR3 protein. Among under 1 million distinct CDR3 sequences listed, roughly 44% were seen once. There were at least 5.5 micrograms of total RNA extracted from every sample. The material sequenced was blood. The origin of this receptor is a man in his fifties or sixties in good health.

CDR3 sequence: CSVVCGTGISYEQYF. CDR3 nucleotide sequence: TGCAGCGTTGTTTGCGGGACAGGGATTTCCTACGAGCAGTACTTC. The chain uses TRBV29-1 and TRBJ2-5; 9 nucleotides line up with TRBD1. The DNA end lines up better with TRBJ2-7; the J call may be wrong. Germline V lookup: CDR1 SQVTM, CDR2 ANQGSEA. CDR3 length: 15 amino acids.